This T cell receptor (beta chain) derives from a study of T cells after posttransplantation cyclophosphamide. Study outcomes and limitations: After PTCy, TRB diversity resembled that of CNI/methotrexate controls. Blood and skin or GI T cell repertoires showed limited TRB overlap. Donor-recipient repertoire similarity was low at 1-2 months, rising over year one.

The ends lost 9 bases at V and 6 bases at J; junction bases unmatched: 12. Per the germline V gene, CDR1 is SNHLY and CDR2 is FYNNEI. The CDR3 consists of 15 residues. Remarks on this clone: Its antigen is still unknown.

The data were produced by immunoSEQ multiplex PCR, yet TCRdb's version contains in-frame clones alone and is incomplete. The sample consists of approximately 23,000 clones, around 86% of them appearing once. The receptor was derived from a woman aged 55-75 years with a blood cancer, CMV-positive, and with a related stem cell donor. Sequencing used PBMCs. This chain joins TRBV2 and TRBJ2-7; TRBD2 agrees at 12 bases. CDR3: CASFPTSGSGGEQYF. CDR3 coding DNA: TGTGCCAGTTTCCCGACTAGCGGGAGCGGTGGCGAGCAGTACTTC. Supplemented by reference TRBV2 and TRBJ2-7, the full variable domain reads EPEVTQTPSHQVTQMGQEVILRCVPISNHLYFYWYRQILGQKVEFLVSFYNNEISEKSEIFDDQFSVERPDGSNFTLKIRSTKLEDSAMYFCASFPTSGSGGEQYFGPGTRLTVT.